Following are 14 T cell receptor beta chains from one sample sequenced in a study of cytomegalovirus exposure and HLA in healthy donors. Both 60 Vbeta primers and 13 Jbeta primers went into the PCR. TCRdb keeps only in-frame clones here, not all; method: immunoSEQ multiplex PCR. The table records under 200,000 clones, approximately 80% of them present only once. The sequenced sample consisted of PBMCs. These receptors all come from a woman aged 45-60 years in good health and CMV-seronegative.

The chain combines TRBV4-3 with TRBJ2-7; D gene uncertain. The CDR3 length is 14 residues. CDR1 and CDR2 from the germline V gene are LGHNA and YSLEER. Trimming took 4 bases from V and 2 from J, leaving 12 bases between them. The DNA of the CDR3 is TGCGCCAGCAGCCGAGAGTCCAGAACCTACGAGCAGTACTTC. Translated, it gives CASSRESRTYEQYF.

The chain joins TRBV19 to TRBJ2-1, with 8 bases aligning to TRBD2. V was clipped by 4 bases and J by 0 bases; unmatched bases: 5. Per the germline V gene, CDR1 is LNHDA and CDR2 is SQIVND (reference sequence). The CDR3 has 16 residues. DNA for the CDR3: TGTGCCAGTAGTACTGATAGCGGGGTCTCCTACAATGAGCAGTTCTTC. Translation: CASSTDSGVSYNEQFF.

The rearrangement uses TRBV27 and TRBJ1-4; 7 nucleotides agree with TRBD1. Per germline, CDR1 MNHEY and CDR2 SMNVEV (reference sequence). V lost 1 base and J lost 0; bases outside the gene matches: 17. The CDR3 totals 21 residues. The CDR3 loop reads CASSLYGPRDSRIATNEKLFF. For the CDR3, the DNA is TGTGCCAGCAGTTTATACGGACCTCGGGACAGTCGGATTGCAACTAATGAAAAACTGTTTTTT.

The V gene is TRBV11-1, the J gene TRBJ2-5; the match to TRBD2 covers 8 bases. V shed 5 bases and J 0 bases; nucleotides not matched to a gene: 8. From germline, CDR1 is SGHAT and CDR2 FQDESV (reference sequence). The CDR3 is 16 residues long. CDR3 bases: TGTGCCAGCAGCCTGAGAACTAGCGGTAACCAAGAGACCCAGTACTTC. Its translation: CASSLRTSGNQETQYF.

This clone was seen a single time. The chain employs TRBV15 and TRBJ1-3; D is unresolved. The CDR3 is 14 residues long. The V gene lost 3 bases and the J gene lost 2 bases, with 8 bases spanning the gap. CDR1 and CDR2 from the germline V gene are LNHNV and YYDKDF (reference sequence). CDR3 DNA sequence: TGTGCCACCAGCAGGCGGGGTACTGGAAACACCATATATTTT. This translates into CATSRRGTGNTIYF.

V and J are TRBV28 and TRBJ2-3; 11 positions match TRBD2. Germline CDR1 reads MDHEN; CDR2 reads SYDVKM. V trimming: 4 bases; J trimming: 2 bases; junction bases outside the gene matches: 5. The CDR3 spans 16 residues. As DNA, the CDR3 is TGTGCCAGCAGTTCTTTAGCGGGAGGGTACACAGATACGCAGTATTTT. Amino acid sequence: CASSSLAGGYTDTQYF.

The chain recombines TRBV7-6 with TRBJ2-1; maybe TRBD1 (5 bases). Germline V gene sequence: CDR1 SGHVS, CDR2 FNYEAQ. This CDR3 spans 12 amino acids. The V and J ends lost 2 bases and 8 bases respectively, with 7 bases between them. CDR3 amino acids: CASSLWGDEQFF. The CDR3, as DNA: TGTGCCAGCAGCTTATGGGGCGATGAGCAGTTCTTC.

The rearrangement uses TRBV4-1 and TRBJ1-1; D gene ambiguous. Looked up from germline, CDR1 is MGHRA and CDR2 is YSYEKL. The CDR3 contains 13 residues. Trimming shortened V by 2 bases and J by 7 bases, and 11 bases separated the two germline ends. Here the CDR3 reads CASSQLALVEAFF. The CDR3 DNA follows: TGCGCCAGCAGCCAATTAGCGTTGGTTGAAGCTTTCTTT.

This clone occurred a few times. The CDR3 DNA reads TGTGCCAGCAGTCAAATCAGGCAGGCCTACAATGAGCAGTTCTTC. It codes for CASSQIRQAYNEQFF. The chain has TRBV5-6 and TRBJ2-1; D remains unclear. The CDR3 has 15 amino acids. V was cut by 5 bases and J by 2 bases, with 14 bases left in between. Germline V gives CDR1 SGHDT, CDR2 YYEEEE.

J is TRBJ2-1 and V is TRBV6-1; D ambiguous. The V and J ends lost 4 bases and 0 bases respectively, with 10 bases between them. CDR3 length: 15 residues. Germline V lookup: CDR1 MNHNS, CDR2 SASEGT. CDR3 amino acids: CASSVQPNSYNEQFF. The CDR3, as DNA: TGTGCCAGCAGTGTACAGCCCAACTCCTACAATGAGCAGTTCTTC.

The chain carries TRBV7-2 and TRBJ1-1; TRBD1 matches 9 bases. The CDR3 contains 19 residues. CDR1 and CDR2 from the germline V gene are SGHTA and FQGNSA. V lost 1 base, J lost 4 bases, and 16 bases stayed unmatched. CDR3 region: CASSLVRGQGRYRITEAFF. The DNA of the CDR3 is TGTGCCAGCAGCTTAGTTCGAGGACAGGGGCGGTATCGGATCACTGAAGCTTTCTTT. The entire variable domain, with the rest obtained from reference TRBV7-2 and TRBJ1-1, is as follows: GAGVSQSPSNKVTEKGKDVELRCDPISGHTALYWYRQSLGQGLEFLIYFQGNSAPDKSGLPSDRFSAERTGGSVSTLTIQRTQQEDSAVYLCASSLVRGQGRYRITEAFFGQGTRLTVV.

The chain combines TRBV4-3 with TRBJ1-5; TRBD1 might be the D (5 bases). Looked up from germline, CDR1 is LGHNA and CDR2 is YSLEER. V was trimmed by 1 base and J by 3 bases, leaving 10 bases between them. The CDR3 loop spans 15 amino acids. The CDR3 spells CASSQGFGANQPQHF. CDR3 in DNA: TGCGCCAGCAGCCAAGGGTTTGGGGCCAATCAGCCCCAGCATTTT.

The chain's CDR3 is CASSATSGKAGETQYF. For the CDR3, the DNA is TGTGCCAGCAGCGCGACTAGCGGAAAGGCGGGAGAGACCCAGTACTTC. The rearrangement links TRBV9 to TRBJ2-5; the match to TRBD2 covers 9 bases. There are 16 residues in the CDR3. In germline, CDR1 is SGDLS, CDR2 YYNGEE. V shed 3 bases, J shed 4 bases, and the junction held 10 bases outside the gene matches.

The chain employs TRBV19 and TRBJ2-5; D is undetermined. Trimming left V 5 bases short and J 0 bases short, with 7 bases between. The CDR3 has 13 amino acids. Germline values: CDR1 LNHDA, CDR2 SQIVND (reference sequence). CDR3 amino acids: CASSHGYQETQYF. Here the CDR3 DNA reads TGTGCCAGTAGTCACGGGTACCAAGAGACCCAGTACTTC.